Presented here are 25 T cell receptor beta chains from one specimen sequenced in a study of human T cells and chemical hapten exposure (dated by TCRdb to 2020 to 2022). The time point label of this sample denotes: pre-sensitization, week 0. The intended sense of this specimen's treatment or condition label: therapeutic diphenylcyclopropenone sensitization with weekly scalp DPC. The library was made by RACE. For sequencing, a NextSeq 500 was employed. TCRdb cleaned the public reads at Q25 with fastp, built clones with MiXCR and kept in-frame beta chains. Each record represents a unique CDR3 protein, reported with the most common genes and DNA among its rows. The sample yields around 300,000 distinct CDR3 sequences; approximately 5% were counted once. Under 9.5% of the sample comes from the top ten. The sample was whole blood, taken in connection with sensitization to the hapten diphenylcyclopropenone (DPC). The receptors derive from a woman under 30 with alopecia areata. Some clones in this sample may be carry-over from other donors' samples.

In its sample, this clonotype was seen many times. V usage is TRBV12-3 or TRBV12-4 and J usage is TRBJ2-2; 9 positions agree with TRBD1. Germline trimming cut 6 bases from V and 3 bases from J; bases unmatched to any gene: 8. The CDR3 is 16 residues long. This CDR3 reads CASSPGGQGHTGELFF. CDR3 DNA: TGTGCCAGCAGCCCCGGGGGACAGGGCCACACCGGGGAGCTGTTTTTT.

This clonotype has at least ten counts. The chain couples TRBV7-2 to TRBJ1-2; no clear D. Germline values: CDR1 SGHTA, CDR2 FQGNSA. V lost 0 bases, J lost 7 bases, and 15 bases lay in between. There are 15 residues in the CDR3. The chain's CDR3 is CASSLAEGGAGGYTF. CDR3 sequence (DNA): TGTGCCAGCAGCTTAGCGGAGGGAGGAGCCGGTGGCTACACCTTC.

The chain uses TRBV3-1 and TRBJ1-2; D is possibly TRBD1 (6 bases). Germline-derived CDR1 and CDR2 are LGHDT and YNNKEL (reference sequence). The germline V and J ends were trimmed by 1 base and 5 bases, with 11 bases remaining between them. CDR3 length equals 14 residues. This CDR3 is CASSQGRGLYGYTF. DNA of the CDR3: TGTGCCAGCAGCCAAGGCAGGGGACTGTATGGCTACACCTTC.

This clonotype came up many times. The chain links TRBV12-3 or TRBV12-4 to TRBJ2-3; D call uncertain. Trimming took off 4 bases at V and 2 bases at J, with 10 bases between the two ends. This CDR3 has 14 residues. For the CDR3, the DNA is TGTGCCAGCAGTTCTCGACGGAACACAGATACGCAGTATTTT. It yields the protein CASSSRRNTDTQYF.

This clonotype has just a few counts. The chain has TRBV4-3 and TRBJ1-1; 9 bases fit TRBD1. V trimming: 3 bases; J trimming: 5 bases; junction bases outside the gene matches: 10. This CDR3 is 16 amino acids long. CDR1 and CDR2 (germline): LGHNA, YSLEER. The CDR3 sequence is CASSHLPGQGWTEAFF. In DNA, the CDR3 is TGCGCCAGCAGCCACCTCCCGGGACAGGGATGGACTGAAGCTTTCTTT.

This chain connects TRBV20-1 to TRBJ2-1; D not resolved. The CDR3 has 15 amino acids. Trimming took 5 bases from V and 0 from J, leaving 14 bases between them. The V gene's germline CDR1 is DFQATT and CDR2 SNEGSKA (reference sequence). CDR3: CSAGRPTDSYNEQFF. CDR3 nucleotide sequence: TGCAGTGCTGGGCGCCCAACCGACTCCTACAATGAGCAGTTCTTC.

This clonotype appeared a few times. CDR3 nucleotide sequence: TGTGCCAGCAGTGTTACAGGGCTCTCCTACGAGCAGTACTTC. Translated, it gives CASSVTGLSYEQYF. The gene calls are TRBV28 and TRBJ2-7; D perhaps matches TRBD1 (6 bases). This CDR3 contains 14 residues. CDR1 and CDR2 from the germline V gene are MDHEN and SYDVKM. The V and J ends lost 5 bases and 0 bases respectively, with 11 bases between them.

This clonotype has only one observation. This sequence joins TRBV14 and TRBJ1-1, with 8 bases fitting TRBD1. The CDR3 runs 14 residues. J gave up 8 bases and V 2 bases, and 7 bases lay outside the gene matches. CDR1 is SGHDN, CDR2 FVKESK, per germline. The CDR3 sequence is CASSQPGQAEEAFF. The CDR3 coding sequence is TGTGCCAGCAGCCAACCGGGACAGGCCGAGGAAGCTTTCTTT.

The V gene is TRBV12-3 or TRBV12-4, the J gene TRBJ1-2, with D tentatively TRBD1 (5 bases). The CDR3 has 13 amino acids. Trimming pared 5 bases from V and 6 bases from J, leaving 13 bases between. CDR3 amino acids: CASSPQGQHGYTF. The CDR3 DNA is TGTGCCAGCAGTCCGCAGGGTCAGCATGGCTACACCTTC.

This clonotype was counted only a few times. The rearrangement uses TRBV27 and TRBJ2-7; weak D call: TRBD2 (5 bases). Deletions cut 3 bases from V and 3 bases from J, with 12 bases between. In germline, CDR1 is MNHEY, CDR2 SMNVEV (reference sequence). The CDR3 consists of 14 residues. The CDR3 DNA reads TGTGCCAGCAGTTTCGCGGGCGCAGACTACGAGCAGTACTTC. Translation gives CASSFAGADYEQYF.

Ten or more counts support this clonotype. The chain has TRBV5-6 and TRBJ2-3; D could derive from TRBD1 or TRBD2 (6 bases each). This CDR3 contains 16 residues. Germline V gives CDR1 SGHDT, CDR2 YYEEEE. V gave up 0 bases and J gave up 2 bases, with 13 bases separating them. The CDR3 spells CASSLGLGGNTDTQYF. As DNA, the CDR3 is TGTGCCAGCAGCTTGGGCCTAGGGGGGAACACAGATACGCAGTATTTT.

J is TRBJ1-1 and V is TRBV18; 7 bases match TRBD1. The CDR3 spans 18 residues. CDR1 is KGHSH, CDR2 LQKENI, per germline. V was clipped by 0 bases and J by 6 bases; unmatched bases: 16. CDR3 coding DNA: TGTGCCAGCTCACCACCGAGTTCTCACAAGGTGCAGGGGGCTGAAGCTTTCTTT. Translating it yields CASSPPSSHKVQGAEAFF.

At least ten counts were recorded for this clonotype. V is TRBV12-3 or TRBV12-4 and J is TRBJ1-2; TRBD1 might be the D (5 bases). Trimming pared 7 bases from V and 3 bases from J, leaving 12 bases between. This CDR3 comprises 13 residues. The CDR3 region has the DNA TGTGCCAGCACGGGGGAGGTTTACTATGGCTACACCTTC. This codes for CASTGEVYYGYTF.

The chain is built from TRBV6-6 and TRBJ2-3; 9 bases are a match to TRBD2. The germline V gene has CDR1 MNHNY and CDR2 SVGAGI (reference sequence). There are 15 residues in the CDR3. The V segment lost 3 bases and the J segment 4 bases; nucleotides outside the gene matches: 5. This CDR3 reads CASSYLSGGPDTQYF. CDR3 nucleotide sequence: TGTGCCAGCAGTTATCTAAGCGGGGGGCCAGATACGCAGTATTTT.

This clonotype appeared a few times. The CDR3 DNA reads TGTGCCAGCAGCTTAGTTGGGAACGAGCAGTACTTC. Protein product: CASSLVGNEQYF. This chain uses TRBV7-9 with TRBJ2-7, with unresolved D. V was clipped by 1 base and J by 5 bases, with 6 bases between them. The CDR3 has 12 residues. The germline V gene has CDR1 SEHNR and CDR2 FQNEAQ (reference sequence).

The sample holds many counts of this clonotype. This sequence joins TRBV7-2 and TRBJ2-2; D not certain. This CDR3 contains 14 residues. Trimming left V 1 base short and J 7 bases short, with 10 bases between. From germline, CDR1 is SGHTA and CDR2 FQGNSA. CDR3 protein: CASSLVWLGGELFF. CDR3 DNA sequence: TGTGCCAGCAGCTTAGTATGGTTGGGCGGGGAGCTGTTTTTT.

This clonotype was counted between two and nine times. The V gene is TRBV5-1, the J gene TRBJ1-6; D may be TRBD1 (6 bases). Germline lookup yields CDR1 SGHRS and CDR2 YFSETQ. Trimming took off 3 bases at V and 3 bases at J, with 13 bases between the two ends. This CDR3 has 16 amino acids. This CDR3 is CASSWGAENYNSPLHF. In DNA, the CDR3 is TGCGCCAGCAGCTGGGGGGCGGAAAACTATAATTCACCCCTCCACTTT.

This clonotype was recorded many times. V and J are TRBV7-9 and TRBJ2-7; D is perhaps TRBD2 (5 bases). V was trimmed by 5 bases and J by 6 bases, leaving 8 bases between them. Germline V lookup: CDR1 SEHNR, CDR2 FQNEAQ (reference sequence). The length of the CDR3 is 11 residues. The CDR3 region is CASSRGFEQYF. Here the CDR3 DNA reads TGTGCCAGCAGCAGAGGGTTCGAGCAGTACTTC.

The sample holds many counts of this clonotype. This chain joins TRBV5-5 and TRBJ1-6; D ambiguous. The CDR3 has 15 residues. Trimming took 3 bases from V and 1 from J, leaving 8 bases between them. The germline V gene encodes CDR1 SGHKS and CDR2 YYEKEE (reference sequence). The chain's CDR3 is CASSSERSYNSPLHF. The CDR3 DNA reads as TGTGCCAGCAGCTCGGAACGGTCCTATAATTCACCCCTCCACTTT.

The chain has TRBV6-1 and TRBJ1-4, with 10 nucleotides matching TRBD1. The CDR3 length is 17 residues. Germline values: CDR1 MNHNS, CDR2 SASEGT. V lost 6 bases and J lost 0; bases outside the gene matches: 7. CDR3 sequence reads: CASSRGQGSSTNEKLFF. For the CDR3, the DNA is TGTGCCAGCAGCCGGGGACAGGGGTCATCAACTAATGAAAAACTGTTTTTT.

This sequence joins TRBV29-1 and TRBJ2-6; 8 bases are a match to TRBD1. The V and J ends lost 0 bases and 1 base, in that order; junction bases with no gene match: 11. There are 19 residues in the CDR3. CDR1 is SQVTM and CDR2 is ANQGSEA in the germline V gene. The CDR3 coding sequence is TGCAGCGTTGAAGATCTAGGGCAGGGGGCCTCTTCTGGGGCCAACGTCCTGACTTTC. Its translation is CSVEDLGQGASSGANVLTF.

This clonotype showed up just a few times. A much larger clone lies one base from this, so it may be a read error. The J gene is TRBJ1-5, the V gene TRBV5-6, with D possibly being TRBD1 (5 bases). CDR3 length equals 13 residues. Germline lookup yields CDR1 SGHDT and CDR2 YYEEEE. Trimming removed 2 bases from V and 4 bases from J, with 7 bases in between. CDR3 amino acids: CASSLGENQPQHF. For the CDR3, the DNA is TGTGCCAGCAGCTTAGGGGAAAATCAGCCCCAGCATTTT.

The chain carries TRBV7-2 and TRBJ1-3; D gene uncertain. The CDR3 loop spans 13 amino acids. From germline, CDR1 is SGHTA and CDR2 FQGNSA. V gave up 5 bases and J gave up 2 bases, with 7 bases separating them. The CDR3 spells CASSPHAGNTIYF. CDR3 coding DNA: TGTGCCAGCAGCCCCCATGCTGGAAACACCATATATTTT.

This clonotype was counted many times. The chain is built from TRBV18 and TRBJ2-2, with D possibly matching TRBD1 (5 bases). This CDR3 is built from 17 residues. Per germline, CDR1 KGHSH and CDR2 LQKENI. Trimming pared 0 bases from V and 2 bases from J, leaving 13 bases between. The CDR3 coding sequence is TGTGCCAGCTCACCACCGGGGCACGGGCTAAACACCGGGGAGCTGTTTTTT. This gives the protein CASSPPGHGLNTGELFF.

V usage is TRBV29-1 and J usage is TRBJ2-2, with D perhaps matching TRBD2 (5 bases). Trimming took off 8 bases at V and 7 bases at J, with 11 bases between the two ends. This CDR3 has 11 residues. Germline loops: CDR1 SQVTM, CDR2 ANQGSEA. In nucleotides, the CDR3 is TGCAGCTTAGCGTGGGGCGGGGAGCTGTTTTTT. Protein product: CSLAWGGELFF.